This T cell receptor beta chain was obtained from a study of CD8 T cells in ankylosing spondylitis. On this clonotype: Antigen specificity is unknown.

The TCR beta libraries were generated through quantitative 5'-RACE incorporating molecular barcodes. TCRdb reprocessed the 5' RACE reads with MiXCR, giving one entry per CDR3 protein. Found here are just over 350,000 distinct CDR3 sequences, roughly 20% of them singletons; the top ten hold approximately 14%. Trimming cost V 4 bases and J 0 bases, with 25 bases left between them. Germline assignment: CDR1 DFQATT and CDR2 SNEGSKA (reference sequence). The CDR3 contains 19 residues. Study observations and caveats: Among TCR beta sequences, a motif of under ten highly homologous variants appeared characteristic of ankylosing spondylitis blood.

This chain joins TRBV20-1 and TRBJ1-5; D may be TRBD1 (6 bases). The sample was blood, either unsorted or a sorted T cell fraction (not recorded which). This receptor was taken from a male donor with ankylosing spondylitis or in good health (not recorded which). In DNA form, the CDR3 reads TGCAGTGCTACTCGACCAGACCTCTTACAGGGACCTAGCAATCAGCCCCAGCATTTT. Its protein is CSATRPDLLQGPSNQPQHF.